This TCR beta chain appears in the sequencing data of a study of blood T cell repertoires in COVID-19. Trimming took off 3 bases at V and 4 bases at J, with 18 bases between the two ends. Germline values: CDR1 MNHNS, CDR2 SASEGT. The CDR3 consists of 16 residues. Only in-frame clones appear in the TCRdb table, and some are missing; sequencing was by immunoSEQ multiplex PCR. This table holds roughly 200,000 clones, about 80% found once. Sequencing input: peripheral blood. The chain couples TRBV6-1 to TRBJ1-1, with no clear D. The source of this sequence is a man in his fifties or sixties with active or convalescent COVID-19. CDR3 bases: TGTGCCAGCAGTGATAGTATATGGGGTGGAGGCACTGAAGCTTTCTTT. This translates into CASSDSIWGGGTEAFF.